The 32 T cell receptor beta chains reported below all come from one sample, sequenced in a study of blood T cell repertoires in COVID-19. Sequencing used immunoSEQ multiplex PCR; TCRdb keeps in-frame clones, though not all of them. The data show 150,000 to 200,000 clones, about 88% seen once. Sample: peripheral blood. The receptors come from a man in his forties with active or convalescent COVID-19.

The V call is TRBV6-5, the J call TRBJ2-2; TRBD2 matches at 8 bases. J lost 3 bases, V lost 0 bases, and 3 bases had no gene match. The CDR3 totals 16 residues. Looked up from germline, CDR1 is MNHEY and CDR2 is SVGAGI. CDR3 loop: CASSYSPGGDTGELFF. CDR3 nucleotide sequence: TGTGCCAGCAGTTACTCTCCGGGGGGGGACACCGGGGAGCTGTTTTTT.

The V gene is TRBV5-1, the J gene TRBJ2-7, with TRBD1 as a possible D gene (7 bases). Trimming stripped 4 bases from V and 3 bases from J, with 14 bases between. Germline V lookup: CDR1 SGHRS, CDR2 YFSETQ. This CDR3 region has 14 residues. In nucleotides, the CDR3 is TGCGCCAGCAGCCCGGGGGACAGTTACTACGAGCAGTACTTC. Its protein product is CASSPGDSYYEQYF. Full variable domain (rest looked up from reference TRBV5-1 and TRBJ2-7): KAGVTQTPRYLIKTRGQQVTLSCSPISGHRSVSWYQQTPGQGLQFLFEYFSETQRNKGNFPGRFSGRQFSNSRSEMNVSTLELGDSALYLCASSPGDSYYEQYFGPGTRLTVT.

The chain employs TRBV7-3 and TRBJ2-2; weak D call: TRBD2 (6 bases). Germline V CDR1 and CDR2: SGHTA, FQGTGA. Trimming took off 5 bases at V and 1 base at J, with 11 bases between the two ends. This CDR3 region has 15 residues. The CDR3, as DNA: TGTGCCAGCAGCCCTGGGCGGGGGAACACCGGGGAGCTGTTTTTT. This codes for CASSPGRGNTGELFF. Using reference TRBV7-3 and TRBJ2-2 for the parts outside the CDR3, the full variable domain is GAGVSQTPSNKVTEKGKYVELRCDPISGHTALYWYRQSLGQGPEFLIYFQGTGAADDSGLPNDRFFAVRPEGSVSTLKIQRTERGDSAVYLCASSPGRGNTGELFFGEGSRLTVL.

This chain links TRBV5-1 with TRBJ1-2, with 7 positions matching TRBD1. In germline, CDR1 is SGHRS, CDR2 YFSETQ. Germline trimming cut 4 bases from V and 4 bases from J; bases unmatched to any gene: 10. The CDR3 is 15 amino acids. As DNA, the CDR3 is TGCGCCAGCAGCCCCGGTGTAGGGGGCATCTATGGCTACACCTTC. Translating gives CASSPGVGGIYGYTF.

J is TRBJ1-2 and V is TRBV29-1; 7 bases are a match to TRBD1. The CDR3 is 17 residues long. Trimming cost V 0 bases and J 7 bases; bases outside gene matches: 17. Germline lookup yields CDR1 SQVTM and CDR2 ANQGSEA. Written as DNA, the CDR3 is TGCAGCGTTGAAGACGAGGGACAGTCCTTTTCCGGGGGTGGCTACACCTTC. It encodes CSVEDEGQSFSGGGYTF.

V is TRBV5-1 and J is TRBJ2-7, with 7 positions matching TRBD1. The CDR3 is 14 residues long. The germline CDR1 and CDR2 sequences are SGHRS and YFSETQ. Trimming cost V 3 bases and J 0 bases; bases outside gene matches: 3. The CDR3 DNA reads TGCGCCAGCAGCTCGACAGGGAGCTCCTACGAGCAGTACTTC. It specifies CASSSTGSSYEQYF.

CDR3 sequence (DNA): TGTGCCAGCTCACCACTTGCTCAGCGGGGGGATGCAGATACGCAGTATTTT. Protein product: CASSPLAQRGDADTQYF. The chain has TRBV18 and TRBJ2-3, with TRBD2 matching over 9 bases. With 1 base clipped from V and 4 bases from J, the junction kept 9 bases outside the gene matches. This CDR3 has 17 amino acids. The germline V gene encodes CDR1 KGHSH and CDR2 LQKENI.

The count of this clone is one. The chain joins TRBV19 to TRBJ1-2, with D perhaps TRBD1 (6 bases). CDR1 is LNHDA and CDR2 is SQIVND in the germline V gene (reference sequence). The CDR3 is 15 amino acids. V lost 3 bases and J lost 4, with 15 bases in between. CDR3 region: CASSMRQAGGYGYTF. CDR3 bases: TGTGCCAGTAGTATGAGACAGGCAGGAGGCTATGGCTACACCTTC.

The chain links TRBV6-2 or TRBV6-3 to TRBJ1-5, with TRBD1 matching over 8 bases. Losses at the gene ends were 4 bases for V and 0 bases for J; bases not matched to a gene: 8. Germline CDR1 and CDR2: MNHEY and SVGEGT. The CDR3 is made up of 17 amino acids. CDR3 bases: TGTGCCAGCAGTTTGACAGGGGCCTATTATAGCAATCAGCCCCAGCATTTT. Residues: CASSLTGAYYSNQPQHF.

The chain couples TRBV6-5 to TRBJ2-3; 9 bases fit TRBD2. Per germline, CDR1 MNHEY and CDR2 SVGAGI. The V and J ends lost 0 bases and 5 bases, in that order; junction bases with no gene match: 6. This CDR3 comprises 16 residues. This chain's CDR3 is CASSYSGLAEGDTQYF. CDR3 in DNA: TGTGCCAGCAGTTACTCGGGACTAGCAGAGGGAGATACGCAGTATTTT.

This CDR3 reads CASSRASGLGHEQYF. Here the CDR3 DNA reads TGCGCCAGCAGCCGGGCCTCGGGACTAGGACATGAGCAGTACTTC. The chain employs TRBV4-1 and TRBJ2-7, with TRBD2 identical over 8 bases. The CDR3 is 15 residues long. Germline CDR1 reads MGHRA; CDR2 reads YSYEKL. J was trimmed by 7 bases and V by 4 bases; bases with no gene match: 12.

This chain joins TRBV21-1 and TRBJ2-7; TRBD1 is taken as the D call from the table, unchecked against the DNA. TRBV21-1 is deemed a pseudogene. The CDR3 is 16 residues long. In nucleotides, the CDR3 is TGTGCCAGCAGCAAAGGTGGTATTAGGGGGCACTACGAGCAGTACTTC. The encoded protein is CASSKGGIRGHYEQYF.

This chain links TRBV7-2 with TRBJ1-3; D not resolved. The CDR3 spans 12 residues. The V gene's germline CDR1 is SGHTA and CDR2 FQGNSA. Trimming cost V 5 bases and J 3 bases, with 5 bases left between them. CDR3 DNA: TGTGCCAGCAGCGCGCGTGGAAACACCATATATTTT. This sequence encodes CASSARGNTIYF. The entire variable domain, with the rest obtained from reference TRBV7-2 and TRBJ1-3, is as follows: GAGVSQSPSNKVTEKGKDVELRCDPISGHTALYWYRQSLGQGLEFLIYFQGNSAPDKSGLPSDRFSAERTGGSVSTLTIQRTQQEDSAVYLCASSARGNTIYFGEGSWLTVV.

The chain has TRBV21-1 and TRBJ1-1; the table's D call, TRBD1, has no DNA check behind it. TRBV21-1 has pseudogene status. The CDR3 has 15 amino acids. The CDR3 is CASSVRDRMNTEAFF. CDR3 DNA: TGTGCCAGCAGCGTCCGGGACAGGATGAACACTGAAGCTTTCTTT.

The gene calls are TRBV5-1 and TRBJ1-1, with 7 bases that match TRBD1. The V segment lost 0 bases and the J segment 5 bases; nucleotides outside the gene matches: 4. The CDR3 spans 14 residues. CDR1 is SGHRS and CDR2 is YFSETQ in the germline V gene. CDR3 in DNA: TGCGCCAGCAGCTTGGATGCAGGGGGGACTGAAGCTTTCTTT. Encoded protein: CASSLDAGGTEAFF. Looking up the rest from reference TRBV5-1 and TRBJ1-1 gives the full variable domain: KAGVTQTPRYLIKTRGQQVTLSCSPISGHRSVSWYQQTPGQGLQFLFEYFSETQRNKGNFPGRFSGRQFSNSRSEMNVSTLELGDSALYLCASSLDAGGTEAFFGQGTRLTVV.

J is TRBJ2-3 and V is TRBV2, with 9 positions matching TRBD1. Germline V lookup: CDR1 SNHLY, CDR2 FYNNEI. The V and J ends lost 6 bases and 2 bases, in that order; junction bases with no gene match: 9. The CDR3 covers 16 residues. The CDR3 reads CASSNRDRAITDTQYF. DNA for the CDR3: TGTGCCAGCAGCAACCGGGACAGGGCCATCACAGATACGCAGTATTTT.

In its sample, this clone was seen once. The chain couples TRBV9 to TRBJ1-5; D is possibly TRBD1 (6 bases). Germline V gene data show CDR1 as SGDLS and CDR2 as YYNGEE. The CDR3 runs to 14 residues. V shed 4 bases and J shed 5 bases, with 13 bases lying between them. The chain's CDR3 is CASSRTVFDQPQHF. Here the CDR3 DNA reads TGTGCCAGCAGCCGGACAGTTTTCGATCAGCCCCAGCATTTT.

This sequence joins TRBV29-1 and TRBJ1-1, with D possibly being TRBD1 (5 bases). The CDR3 length is 11 residues. V was cut by 3 bases and J by 10 bases, with 12 bases left in between. Germline values: CDR1 SQVTM, CDR2 ANQGSEA. CDR3 loop: CSVEEGTGAFF. CDR3 DNA: TGCAGCGTTGAGGAGGGGACGGGAGCTTTCTTT.

This clone occurred once. This chain joins TRBV27 and TRBJ1-4; 8 bases align to TRBD1. The V segment lost 3 bases and the J segment 6 bases; nucleotides outside the gene matches: 3. Germline CDR1 is MNHEY and CDR2 is SMNVEV (reference sequence). The CDR3 runs 14 residues. CDR3 DNA: TGTGCCAGCAGTTTCAGGGGGCCGGATGAAAAACTGTTTTTT. Translated, it gives CASSFRGPDEKLFF.

Only one count was recorded for this clone. This rearrangement joins TRBV14 to TRBJ2-7; D might be TRBD2 (6 bases). V was pared by 4 bases and J by 3 bases, with 19 bases between. This CDR3 is 16 amino acids long. In germline, CDR1 is SGHDN, CDR2 FVKESK. CDR3 sequence: CASSPRLGLSSYEQYF. CDR3 in DNA: TGTGCCAGCAGCCCCCGCTTAGGACTAAGTAGCTACGAGCAGTACTTC.

The rearrangement joins TRBV2 to TRBJ2-7; D may be TRBD2 (5 bases). Trimming took off 4 bases at V and 2 bases at J, with 9 bases between the two ends. Germline assignment: CDR1 SNHLY and CDR2 FYNNEI. The CDR3 totals 13 residues. Written as DNA, the CDR3 is TGTGCCAGCAGTGCCGGGGTCCCCTACGAGCAGTACTTC. Its translation: CASSAGVPYEQYF. Full variable domain (outside the CDR3, taken from reference TRBV2 and TRBJ2-7): EPEVTQTPSHQVTQMGQEVILRCVPISNHLYFYWYRQILGQKVEFLVSFYNNEISEKSEIFDDQFSVERPDGSNFTLKIRSTKLEDSAMYFCASSAGVPYEQYFGPGTRLTVT.

The gene calls are TRBV2 and TRBJ2-5; 7 bases match TRBD2. The trim removed 4 bases at V and 4 bases at J, leaving 12 bases unmatched. CDR1 is SNHLY, CDR2 FYNNEI, per germline. CDR3 length: 16 amino acids. The CDR3 region is CASSAKGTTGGETQYF. The CDR3 DNA follows: TGTGCCAGCAGTGCTAAGGGTACTACGGGGGGAGAGACCCAGTACTTC.

The V gene is TRBV19, the J gene TRBJ2-7; D ambiguous. This CDR3 is 13 amino acids long. Germline values: CDR1 LNHDA, CDR2 SQIVND (reference sequence). V lost 4 bases, J lost 1 base, and 8 bases lay in between. The CDR3 region is CASSTLESYEQYF. The CDR3 region has the DNA TGTGCCAGTAGTACCCTGGAGTCCTACGAGCAGTACTTC.

V is TRBV18 and J is TRBJ2-6, with 7 bases lining up with TRBD2. The V segment lost 0 bases and the J segment 5 bases; nucleotides outside the gene matches: 1. The germline V gene encodes CDR1 KGHSH and CDR2 LQKENI. The CDR3 is made up of 15 amino acids. This CDR3 reads CASSPPGTRANVLTF. CDR3 nucleotides: TGTGCCAGCTCACCACCAGGGACTAGGGCCAACGTCCTGACTTTC. The whole variable domain, remainder taken from reference TRBV18 and TRBJ2-6, is NAGVMQNPRHLVRRRGQEARLRCSPMKGHSHVYWYRQLPEEGLKFMVYLQKENIIDESGMPKERFSAEFPKEGPSILRIQQVVRGDSAAYFCASSPPGTRANVLTFGAGSRLTVL.

The rearrangement links TRBV14 to TRBJ2-1, with a weak D call TRBD2 (6 bases). Germline-derived CDR1 and CDR2 are SGHDN and FVKESK. V lost 2 bases to trimming and J lost 0 bases, with 17 bases between them. The CDR3 extends over 18 amino acids. CDR3 DNA sequence: TGTGCCAGCAGCCAAACTGGGCGGGGCAGACGCTCCTACAATGAGCAGTTCTTC. Its protein product is CASSQTGRGRRSYNEQFF.

V gene TRBV7-9 combines with J gene TRBJ1-3; D remains ambiguous. The CDR3 extends over 15 amino acids. The germline gives CDR1 SEHNR, CDR2 FQNEAQ (reference sequence). V lost 1 base to trimming and J lost 8 bases, with 15 bases between them. CDR3 in amino acids: CASSLDTNPQDTIYF. CDR3 DNA sequence: TGTGCCAGCAGCTTAGACACCAACCCCCAGGACACCATATATTTT. Supplemented by reference TRBV7-9 and TRBJ1-3, the full variable domain reads DTGVSQNPRHKITKRGQNVTFRCDPISEHNRLYWYRQTLGQGPEFLTYFQNEAQLEKSRLLSDRFSAERPKGSFSTLEIQRTEQGDSAMYLCASSLDTNPQDTIYFGEGSWLTVV.

This chain uses TRBV18 with TRBJ1-4; the D is unclear. The V end lost 3 bases, the J end lost 4 bases, and 9 bases lay between the germline ends. Germline loops: CDR1 KGHSH, CDR2 LQKENI. The CDR3 runs 14 residues. CDR3 sequence (DNA): TGTGCCAGCTCACCTGGGCAGAATAATGAAAAACTGTTTTTT. Amino acids: CASSPGQNNEKLFF.

This clone was seen a single time. The chain links TRBV24-1 to TRBJ1-1; D is ambiguous. The CDR3 extends over 12 amino acids. The germline CDR1 and CDR2 sequences are KGHDR and SFDVKD. The V end lost 3 bases, the J end lost 3 bases, and 4 bases lay between the germline ends. The CDR3 DNA follows: TGTGCCACCAGTGATATCGACACTGAAGCTTTCTTT. This translates into CATSDIDTEAFF.

In its sample, this clone was seen once. This chain links TRBV19 with TRBJ2-1; D is undetermined. Germline V gives CDR1 LNHDA, CDR2 SQIVND (reference sequence). V was cut by 5 bases and J by 0 bases, with 11 bases left in between. The CDR3 is 15 residues long. The CDR3 is CASSSDTDSYNEQFF. The CDR3 DNA is TGTGCCAGTAGTTCTGACACAGACTCCTACAATGAGCAGTTCTTC. Complete variable domain (other parts from reference TRBV19 and TRBJ2-1): DGGITQSPKYLFRKEGQNVTLSCEQNLNHDAMYWYRQDPGQGLRLIYYSQIVNDFQKGDIAEGYSVSREKKESFPLTVTSAQKNPTAFYLCASSSDTDSYNEQFFGPGTRLTVL.

V and J are TRBV11-3 and TRBJ2-3; TRBD2 agrees at 11 bases. There are 17 residues in the CDR3. Losses at the gene ends were 0 bases for V and 3 bases for J; bases not matched to a gene: 5. Per the germline V gene, CDR1 is SGHNT and CDR2 is YENEEA. In nucleotides, the CDR3 is TGTGCCAGCAGCTTAGATCGACTAGCGGGAAGGACAGATACGCAGTATTTT. Its translation: CASSLDRLAGRTDTQYF.

The chain uses TRBV27 and TRBJ2-2; TRBD1 aligns across 10 bases. V gave up 6 bases and J gave up 5 bases; unmatched junction bases: 3. The V gene's germline CDR1 is MNHEY and CDR2 SMNVEV (reference sequence). The length of the CDR3 is 14 residues. CDR3 in DNA: TGTGCCAGCAGGACAGGGGGCTTAACCGGGGAGCTGTTTTTT. Its protein is CASRTGGLTGELFF.

CDR3 sequence: CASSFRGVNSPLHF. The CDR3 DNA reads as TGTGCCAGCAGCTTCCGGGGGGTTAATTCACCCCTCCACTTT. The chain links TRBV5-6 to TRBJ1-6, with D tentatively TRBD1 (5 bases). The CDR3 is 14 amino acids. Germline CDR1 is SGHDT and CDR2 is YYEEEE. Trimming removed 2 bases from V and 6 bases from J, with 9 bases in between.